The 13 T cell receptor beta chains reported below all come from one sample, sequenced in a study of Tregs in tolerant kidney transplant recipients. The data were produced by immunoSEQ multiplex PCR, yet TCRdb's version contains in-frame clones alone and is incomplete. The data hold about 52,000 clones, with roughly nine tenths observed a single time. The nonmyeloablative bone marrow transplants came from related graft donors, with transient mixed chimerism. Sequenced here: CD8+ T cells from blood (PBMCs), sampled 24 months after the transplant. These receptors all come from a human patient who received a combined kidney and bone marrow transplant. Some T cells may be transferred from the graft donor.

This chain connects TRBV7-7 to TRBJ2-2; D remains unclear. Germline V lookup: CDR1 SSHAT, CDR2 FNYEAQ (reference sequence). With 5 bases removed from V and 2 bases from J, the gap between germline ends came to 9 bases. This CDR3 region has 14 residues. The CDR3 DNA reads TGTGCCAGCAGCCTTGCTACTAACACCGGGGAGCTGTTTTTT. It is translated as CASSLATNTGELFF.

The chain uses TRBV7-8 and TRBJ2-1; TRBD2 aligns across 7 bases. With V trimmed by 5 bases and J by 7 bases, 14 bases remained unmatched. CDR3 length: 16 residues. Germline V lookup: CDR1 SGHVS, CDR2 FQNEAQ. CDR3 loop: CASSAHPASGANEQFF. The CDR3 DNA is TGTGCCAGCAGCGCCCATCCGGCTAGCGGAGCGAATGAGCAGTTCTTC.

J is TRBJ2-4 and V is TRBV9; 7 positions match TRBD2. V lost 0 bases to trimming and J lost 6 bases; unmatched junction nucleotides: 6. This CDR3 has 15 amino acids. Germline CDR1 reads SGDLS; CDR2 reads YYNGEE. The CDR3 DNA reads as TGTGCCAGCAGCGTAGCTGCGGGAGAGGGAAACATTCAGTACTTC. It is translated as CASSVAAGEGNIQYF.

The CDR3, as DNA: TGTGCCAGCAGGGGGGGAGGAGAGCAGTTCTTC. Its translation is CASRGGGEQFF. The gene calls are TRBV2 and TRBJ2-1; perhaps TRBD2 as D (6 bases). The V end lost 6 bases, the J end lost 10 bases, and 10 bases lay between the germline ends. This CDR3 has 11 residues. The V gene's germline CDR1 is SNHLY and CDR2 FYNNEI.

The chain recombines TRBV9 with TRBJ2-3, with 8 positions matching TRBD2. The V gene's germline CDR1 is SGDLS and CDR2 YYNGEE. This CDR3 comprises 16 residues. Germline trimming cut 1 base from V and 4 bases from J; bases unmatched to any gene: 8. The CDR3 protein is CASSVRTGGAADTQYF. CDR3 DNA sequence: TGTGCCAGCAGCGTAAGGACCGGGGGGGCCGCAGATACGCAGTATTTT.

The genes are TRBV7-2 and TRBJ1-1; possibly TRBD1 for D (6 bases). This CDR3 is 12 amino acids long. Germline CDR1 reads SGHTA; CDR2 reads FQGNSA. V gave up 4 bases and J gave up 11 bases, with 14 bases separating them. CDR3 protein: CASSSQGPRAFF. The CDR3 DNA reads as TGTGCCAGCAGCTCACAGGGACCTAGGGCTTTCTTT.

This clone was recorded only once. The rearrangement joins TRBV2 to TRBJ2-2, with D perhaps matching TRBD2 (6 bases). In germline, CDR1 is SNHLY, CDR2 FYNNEI. The CDR3 covers 17 residues. The V end lost 3 bases, the J end lost 0 bases, and 14 bases lay between the germline ends. Here the CDR3 DNA reads TGTGCCAGCAGTGATTTTGCTAGCGTAACGAACACCGGGGAGCTGTTTTTT. Translation gives CASSDFASVTNTGELFF.

This clone was seen a single time. The sample contains more than one DNA sequence encoding this CDR3. This chain uses TRBV5-6 with TRBJ1-6; D might be TRBD1 (5 bases). The germline gives CDR1 SGHDT, CDR2 YYEEEE. This CDR3 comprises 14 residues. Between the trimmed V and J ends, which lost 0 bases and 7 bases, there was a span of 8 bases. The CDR3 spells CASSLGRGNSPLHF. CDR3 DNA: TGTGCCAGCAGCTTGGGTAGGGGAAATTCACCCCTCCACTTT.

The CDR3 protein is CASSPALAQAYNEQFF. CDR3 DNA sequence: TGTGCCAGCAGCCCGGCCTTGGCGCAGGCCTACAATGAGCAGTTCTTC. The rearrangement links TRBV7-3 to TRBJ2-1; D gene unclear. This CDR3 comprises 16 residues. V lost 5 bases to trimming and J lost 2 bases, with 16 bases between them. Looked up from germline, CDR1 is SGHTA and CDR2 is FQGTGA.

The J gene is TRBJ1-2, the V gene TRBV7-2, with 9 bases lining up with TRBD1. The CDR3 consists of 16 residues. V gave up 5 bases and J gave up 7 bases; unmatched junction bases: 14. Per the germline V gene, CDR1 is SGHTA and CDR2 is FQGNSA. The CDR3 protein is CASSATGTGFFGGYTF. CDR3 nucleotide sequence: TGTGCCAGCAGCGCAACCGGGACAGGGTTCTTTGGTGGCTACACCTTC.

The rearrangement joins TRBV7-9 to TRBJ2-7, with D unresolved. The CDR3 has 13 amino acids. V was shortened by 1 base and J by 2 bases, with 6 bases between the two germline ends. CDR1 SEHNR and CDR2 FQNEAQ come from the germline V gene (reference sequence). This CDR3 reads CASSLVGPYEQYF. In DNA form, the CDR3 reads TGTGCCAGCAGCTTAGTTGGCCCCTACGAGCAGTACTTC. The full variable domain, with the rest looked up from reference TRBV7-9 and TRBJ2-7, is DTGVSQNPRHKITKRGQNVTFRCDPISEHNRLYWYRQTLGQGPEFLTYFQNEAQLEKSRLLSDRFSAERPKGSFSTLEIQRTEQGDSAMYLCASSLVGPYEQYFGPGTRLTVT.

The V gene is TRBV5-6, the J gene TRBJ1-1; 8 nucleotides match TRBD1. Per the germline V gene, CDR1 is SGHDT and CDR2 is YYEEEE. Trimming took 0 bases from V and 11 from J; bases not matched to a gene: 6. The CDR3 is made up of 13 amino acids. CDR3 amino acids: CASSLGTGSYAFF. CDR3 sequence (DNA): TGTGCCAGCAGCTTGGGGACAGGGTCTTATGCTTTCTTT.

This clone has more than one count but fewer than ten. J is TRBJ1-1 and V is TRBV29-1; D gene uncertain. This CDR3 is 14 amino acids long. V lost 4 bases, J lost 2 bases, and 14 bases lay in between. CDR1 and CDR2 from the germline V gene are SQVTM and ANQGSEA. CDR3 nucleotide sequence: TGCAGCGTTGTTCACCGGGGTGAAAACACTGAAGCTTTCTTT. Its protein is CSVVHRGENTEAFF.